The rows below give T cell receptor beta chains drawn from one sample of a study of blood T cell repertoires in COVID-19. Generated by immunoSEQ multiplex PCR, the TCRdb table keeps only in-frame clones and is missing some. The sample contains 100,000 to 150,000 clones, approximately 84% of which appear only once. Sequences were obtained from peripheral blood. Receptors originate from a woman aged 25-40 years who had recovered from COVID-19. Each CDR3 is given with its conserved first and last residue. D genes are given only for firm matches. Expanded clones get a size class; other rows say once, few or many, or leave the size out.

NA	TRBD1	12	TRBV6-5	TRBJ1-2	TGTGCCACTCGACAGGGGGCGTATGGCTACACCTTC	CATRQGAYGYTF
NA	NA	15	TRBV5-1	TRBJ2-7	TGCGCCAGCAGCTTGGGCGGCGGGGGCGGTGAGGAGCAGTACTTC	CASSLGGGGGEEQYF
few	NA	12	TRBV12-5	TRBJ2-2	TGTGCTAGTGCCCAGTTCACCGGGGAGCTGTTTTTT	CASAQFTGELFF
NA	TRBD1	16	TRBV5-4	TRBJ1-2	TGTGCCAGCAGCTTGGGAGGGGACAGGGTCGTCTATGGCTACACCTTC	CASSLGGDRVVYGYTF
NA	TRBD2	15	TRBV19	TRBJ2-7	TGTGCCAGTAGTATTAGCGGGTCCCCTTCCTACGAGCAGTACTTC	CASSISGSPSYEQYF
NA	NA	15	TRBV5-4	TRBJ1-1	TGTGCCAGCAGCTTGCGGTCAGGGCGTAACACTGAAGCTTTCTTT	CASSLRSGRNTEAFF
NA	NA	13	TRBV30	TRBJ2-7	TGTGCCTGGAGTCAGGACACCGCTTACGAGCAGTACTTC	CAWSQDTAYEQYF
few	TRBD1	14	TRBV5-1	TRBJ1-1	TGCGCCAGCAGCTTGGGAGGGGGCCACACTGAAGCTTTCTTT	CASSLGGGHTEAFF
NA	TRBD1	16	TRBV6-5	TRBJ1-3	TGTGCCAGCAGTTCCGACAGGGACCTCTCTGGAAACACCATATATTTT	CASSSDRDLSGNTIYF
NA	NA	15	TRBV7-2	TRBJ2-3	TGTGCCAGCAGCTTAAGAACGGGAGTTCCAGATACGCAGTATTTT	CASSLRTGVPDTQYF
NA	NA	18	TRBV18	TRBJ1-1	TGTGCCAGCTCACCACTTAACAGGCTCCCCTCCCGGGTCACTGAAGCTTTCTTT	CASSPLNRLPSRVTEAFF
NA	TRBD2	16	TRBV7-2	TRBJ2-3	TGTGCCAGCAGCTTAGTGGGAACTAGCGGGACAGATACGCAGTATTTT	CASSLVGTSGTDTQYF
NA	TRBD1	15	TRBV5-1	TRBJ1-1	TGCGCCAGCAGCCCGTGGACAGGGGGCAAGACTGAAGCTTTCTTT	CASSPWTGGKTEAFF
NA	NA	16	TRBV4-1	TRBJ1-4	TGCGCCAGCAGCCAATCAACGCGGGTCCCTAATGAAAAACTGTTTTTT	CASSQSTRVPNEKLFF
NA	NA	15	TRBV6-6	TRBJ1-2	TGTGCCAGCAGTACTGGAGGGGTCTTGACAAGTGGCTACACCTTC	CASSTGGVLTSGYTF
few	TRBD1	11	TRBV11-3	TRBJ1-1	TGTGCCAGCGGTACAGGGGACGAAGCTTTCTTT	CASGTGDEAFF
many	TRBD1	17	TRBV24-1	TRBJ2-3	TGTGCCACCAGTGACCCCGGGACAGGGGGCAAAACAGATACGCAGTATTTT	CATSDPGTGGKTDTQYF
NA	TRBD1	14	TRBV6-5	TRBJ2-7	TGTGCCAGTCTTCCGGGACAGGGCAAGTACGAGCAGTACTTC	CASLPGQGKYEQYF
NA	TRBD1	13	TRBV19	TRBJ1-5	TGTGCCAGCGGACAGGGGGTGCAACAGCCCCAGCATTTT	CASGQGVQQPQHF
NA	NA	11	TRBV29-1	TRBJ1-4	TGCAGCGTTGAGATGGGAGGAAAACTGTTTTTT	CSVEMGGKLFF
NA	NA	15	TRBV5-4	TRBJ1-4	TGTGCCAGCAGCTTCTTTGGGTCGGGTAATGAAAAACTGTTTTTT	CASSFFGSGNEKLFF
NA	NA	15	TRBV19	TRBJ1-4	TGTGCCAGTAGTATCTGGAACAGGGATAATGAAAAACTGTTTTTT	CASSIWNRDNEKLFF
NA	TRBD1	16	TRBV9	TRBJ2-7	TGTGCCAGCAGCGTCGAGGACAGGCCCACTCTTTACGAGCAGTACTTC	CASSVEDRPTLYEQYF
NA	TRBD2	21	TRBV7-2	TRBJ2-3	TGTGCCAGCAGCTTAGCATTAGGTAGCGGGAGGGCCGGGGGCTACACAGATACGCAGTATTTT	CASSLALGSGRAGGYTDTQYF
NA	NA	14	TRBV24-1	TRBJ2-7	TGTGCCACCAGGGGGCGGAATTGCTCCTACGAGCAGTACTTC	CATRGRNCSYEQYF
NA	TRBD1	16	TRBV29-1	TRBJ1-6	TGCAGCCCCGCGGGGGTACAGGGGGCCGTTAATTCACCCCTCCACTTT	CSPAGVQGAVNSPLHF
NA	NA	15	TRBV5-6	TRBJ2-2	TGTGCCAGCAGCTTGGGGGACTTCATCACCGGGGAGCTGTTTTTT	CASSLGDFITGELFF
NA	TRBD2	17	TRBV11-3	TRBJ2-3	TGTGCCAGCAGCTTCCCCTCGTGGCGGGAGGGCCCGGATACGCAGTATTTT	CASSFPSWREGPDTQYF
NA	NA	12	TRBV11-2	TRBJ2-3	TGTGCCAGCCGCTCTTTTCTAGATACGCAGTATTTT	CASRSFLDTQYF
NA	TRBD2	15	TRBV6-5	TRBJ2-3	TGTGCCAGCAGTCGGGGGGGGACTGGGGGAGATACGCAGTATTTT	CASSRGGTGGDTQYF
NA	TRBD2	16	TRBV19	TRBJ2-1	TGTGCCAGTAGTCCGGTAGCGGGAGTCTCCTTTAATGAGCAGTTCTTC	CASSPVAGVSFNEQFF
NA	TRBD2	14	TRBV29-1	TRBJ2-5	TGCAGCTCTCTGGCGGGAGGGCCCCAAGAGACCCAGTACTTC	CSSLAGGPQETQYF
NA	NA	14	TRBV6-5	TRBJ1-5	TGTGCCAGCAGTCGAGGGTATAGCAATCAGCCCCAGCATTTT	CASSRGYSNQPQHF
NA	TRBD1	16	TRBV27	TRBJ1-5	TGTGCCAGCAGTTTAGGGACTCCAGGGGGCGGGCAGCCCCAGCATTTT	CASSLGTPGGGQPQHF
NA	NA	13	TRBV11-3	TRBJ2-2	TGTGCCAGCAGCCTTTTAGCCCCCGGGGAGCTGTTTTTT	CASSLLAPGELFF
NA	NA	13	TRBV6-1	TRBJ1-2	TGTGCCAGCAGTGAAGGGGGCGGCTATGGCTACACCTTC	CASSEGGGYGYTF
NA	TRBD1	19	TRBV5-4	TRBJ2-2	TGTGCCAGCAGCGCGGGTAGAGGGCCGGGACAGGTGATCACCGGGGAGCTGTTTTTT	CASSAGRGPGQVITGELFF
NA	NA	13	TRBV14	TRBJ1-4	TGTGCTTCGAAAGTGGGTTGGAGTGAAAAACTGTTTTTT	CASKVGWSEKLFF
NA	NA	12	TRBV6-5	TRBJ1-6	TGTGCCAGCAGTTACCAGGGAACAGCCCTCCACTTT	CASSYQGTALHF
NA	NA	12	TRBV10-2	TRBJ1-2	TGCGCCAGCAGTGAGTCGTTTCTCGGCTACACCTTC	CASSESFLGYTF
NA	TRBD1	13	TRBV6-5	TRBJ2-7	TGTGCCAGCCAAAACAGGGGGCTGGGCGAGCAGTACTTC	CASQNRGLGEQYF
NA	NA	13	TRBV29-1	TRBJ1-6	TGCAGCGCTCAGACAACCGAAAATTCACCCCTCCACTTT	CSAQTTENSPLHF
NA	NA	15	TRBV7-2	TRBJ1-1	TGTGCCAGCAGCTCGACCCCGATGGGGGGCACTGAAGCTTTCTTT	CASSSTPMGGTEAFF